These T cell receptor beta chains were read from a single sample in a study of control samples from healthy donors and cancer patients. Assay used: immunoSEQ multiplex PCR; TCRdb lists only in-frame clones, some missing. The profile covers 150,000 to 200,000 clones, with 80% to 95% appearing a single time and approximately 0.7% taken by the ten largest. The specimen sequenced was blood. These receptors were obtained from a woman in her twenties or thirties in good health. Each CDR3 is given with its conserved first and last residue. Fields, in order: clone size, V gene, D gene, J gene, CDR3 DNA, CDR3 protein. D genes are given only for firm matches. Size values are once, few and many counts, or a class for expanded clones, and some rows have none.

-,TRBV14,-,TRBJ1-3,TGTGCCAGTAGCCTACACATCACAGGAGCCTCTGGAAACACCATATATTTT,CASSLHITGASGNTIYF
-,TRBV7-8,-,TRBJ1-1,TGTGCCAGCAGCTTACGGGGTACCACTGAAGCTTTCTTT,CASSLRGTTEAFF
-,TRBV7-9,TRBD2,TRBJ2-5,TGTGCCAGCAGCCCCCCTAGCGGAGGGTACCAAGAGACCCAGTACTTC,CASSPPSGGYQETQYF
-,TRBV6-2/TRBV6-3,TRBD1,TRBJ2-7,TGTGCCAGCAGTCCAAGGACAGGCTACGAGCAGTACTTC,CASSPRTGYEQYF
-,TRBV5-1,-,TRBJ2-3,TGCGCCAGCAGCGGGGGGGCGGGCTGGAGCACAGATACGCAGTATTTT,CASSGGAGWSTDTQYF
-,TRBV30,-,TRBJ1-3,TGTGCCTGGAGTCCCCTTAGTTTGTCTGGAAACACCATATATTTT,CAWSPLSLSGNTIYF
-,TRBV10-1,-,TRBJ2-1,TGCGCCAACAGTCGATTCCTAGGGAAGGATGAGCAGTTCTTC,CANSRFLGKDEQFF
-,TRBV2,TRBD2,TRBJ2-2,TGTGCCAGCAGACCGACTAGCACGAACACCGGGGAGCTGTTTTTT,CASRPTSTNTGELFF
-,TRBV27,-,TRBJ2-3,TGTGCCAGTGCCACCGTGTCCCTAGATACGCAGTATTTT,CASATVSLDTQYF
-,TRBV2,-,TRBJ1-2,TGTGCCAGCAGGGACAGTGTGAATTATGGCTACACCTTC,CASRDSVNYGYTF
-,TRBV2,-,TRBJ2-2,TGTGCCAGCAGTGAAGGACTGCACAAAGCCACCGGGGAGCTGTTTTTT,CASSEGLHKATGELFF
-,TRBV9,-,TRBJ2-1,TGTGCCAGCAGCCCGAAGGGCGGTGCGGTTTACAATGAGCAGTTCTTC,CASSPKGGAVYNEQFF
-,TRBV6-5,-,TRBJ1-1,TGTGCCAGCACTCGGACAGCCTTGAACACTGAAGCTTTCTTT,CASTRTALNTEAFF
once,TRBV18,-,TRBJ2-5,TGTGCCAGCTCTCCGCGGGACGGGGGGACCCAGTACTTC,CASSPRDGGTQYF
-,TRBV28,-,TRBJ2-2,TGTGCCAGCAGTTTTACAGGTGTGATGGGGGAGCTGTTTTTT,CASSFTGVMGELFF
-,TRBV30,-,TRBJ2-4,TGTGCCTGGAGTGCCCATTGGGGCAGGGCGATGATTCTAGCCAAAAACATTCAGTACTTC,CAWSAHWGRAMILAKNIQYF
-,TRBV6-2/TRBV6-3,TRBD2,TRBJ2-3,TGTGCCAGCAGTTACGCCGGACTAGCGGGAGTAACAGATACGCAGTATTTT,CASSYAGLAGVTDTQYF
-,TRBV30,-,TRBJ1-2,TGTGCCTGGAGTGTTGGACCGGGCATGAGCTATGGCTACACCTTC,CAWSVGPGMSYGYTF
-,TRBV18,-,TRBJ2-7,TGTGCCAGCTCACCGGAGTACGAGCAGTACTTC,CASSPEYEQYF
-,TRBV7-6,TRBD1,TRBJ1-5,TGTGCCAGCAGCTTAGGGACAGGGTCCTCTCAGCCCCAGCATTTT,CASSLGTGSSQPQHF